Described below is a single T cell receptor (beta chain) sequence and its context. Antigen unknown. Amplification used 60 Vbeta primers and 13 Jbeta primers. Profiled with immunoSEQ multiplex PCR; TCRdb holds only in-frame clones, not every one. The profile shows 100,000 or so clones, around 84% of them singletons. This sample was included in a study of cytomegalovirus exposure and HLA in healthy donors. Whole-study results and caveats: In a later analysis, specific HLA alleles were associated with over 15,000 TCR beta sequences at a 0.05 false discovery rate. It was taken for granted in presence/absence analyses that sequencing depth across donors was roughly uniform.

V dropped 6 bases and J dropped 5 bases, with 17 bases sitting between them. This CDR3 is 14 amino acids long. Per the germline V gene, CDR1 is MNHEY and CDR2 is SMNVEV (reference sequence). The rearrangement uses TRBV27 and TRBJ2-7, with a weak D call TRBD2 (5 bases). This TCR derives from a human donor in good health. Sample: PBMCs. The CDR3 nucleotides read TGTGCCAGCAGACCCGGCCCGGGGTTCGACGAGCAGTACTTC. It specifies CASRPGPGFDEQYF.